Listed below are T cell receptor beta chains from one sample, sequenced in a study of blood T cells in healthy people across ages. TCRdb fed the 5' RACE reads into MiXCR, producing one record per CDR3 protein. The sample records fewer than 900,000 distinct CDR3 sequences, approximately 43% being singletons. The sample consisted of blood. Receptors originate from a woman aged 55-70 years in good health. The CDR3 runs from the conserved cysteine through the conserved F or W. Fields, in order: D gene, clone size, V gene, J gene, CDR3 protein, CDR3 DNA. The D gene is left open where the match is weak. The size field is filled for only some rows; it gives once, few, many or a size class.

d_gene: .; abundance: few; v_gene: TRBV7-2; j_gene: TRBJ2-7; CDR3aa: CASSWDFYEQYF; CDR3nt: TGTGCCAGCAGCTGGGACTTCTACGAGCAGTACTTC
d_gene: .; abundance: many; v_gene: TRBV4-3; j_gene: TRBJ2-3; CDR3aa: CASSQGGARTDTQYF; CDR3nt: TGCGCCAGCAGCCAAGGCGGAGCTCGCACAGATACGCAGTATTTT
d_gene: .; abundance: .; v_gene: TRBV28; j_gene: TRBJ1-4; CDR3aa: CASRPDLNEKLFF; CDR3nt: TGTGCCAGCAGGCCGGACCTCAATGAAAAACTGTTTTTT
d_gene: .; abundance: .; v_gene: TRBV29-1; j_gene: TRBJ1-6; CDR3aa: CSVSQGQYNPPLHF; CDR3nt: TGCAGCGTCTCCCAGGGGCAGTATAATCCACCCCTCCACTTT
d_gene: .; abundance: .; v_gene: TRBV25-1; j_gene: TRBJ2-3; CDR3aa: CASLRTAADTQYF; CDR3nt: TGTGCCAGCTTAAGAACAGCGGCAGATACGCAGTATTTT
d_gene: .; abundance: .; v_gene: TRBV12-5; j_gene: TRBJ2-7; CDR3aa: CASVCNSRGYYNEQYF; CDR3nt: TGTGCTAGTGTTTGTAATAGTAGGGGCTACTACAATGAGCAGTACTTC
d_gene: .; abundance: .; v_gene: TRBV5-5; j_gene: TRBJ2-3; CDR3aa: CASSYRDPSTDTQYF; CDR3nt: TGTGCCAGCAGCTACCGGGACCCTAGCACAGATACGCAGTATTTT
d_gene: .; abundance: few; v_gene: TRBV12-3/TRBV12-4; j_gene: TRBJ2-1; CDR3aa: CASSPSPSSYNEQFF; CDR3nt: TGTGCCAGCAGCCCCTCGCCGAGCTCCTACAATGAGCAGTTCTTC
d_gene: .; abundance: .; v_gene: TRBV5-1; j_gene: TRBJ1-2; CDR3aa: CVSSSDSDSNYGYTF; CDR3nt: TGCGTCAGCAGCTCGGACAGTGACTCTAACTATGGCTACACCTTC
d_gene: .; abundance: few; v_gene: TRBV20-1; j_gene: TRBJ1-2; CDR3aa: CSAGDDYYGYTF; CDR3nt: TGCAGTGCTGGAGACGATTACTATGGCTACACCTTC
d_gene: .; abundance: .; v_gene: TRBV5-1; j_gene: TRBJ1-1; CDR3aa: CASSFNQGNTEAFF; CDR3nt: TGCGCCAGCAGCTTTAACCAGGGGAACACTGAAGCTTTCTTT
d_gene: TRBD1; abundance: few; v_gene: TRBV10-3; j_gene: TRBJ2-7; CDR3aa: CAISERTGHSYEQYF; CDR3nt: TGTGCCATCAGTGAGAGGACAGGGCACTCCTACGAGCAGTACTTC
d_gene: TRBD2; abundance: few; v_gene: TRBV29-1; j_gene: TRBJ2-3; CDR3aa: CSVGRATDTQYF; CDR3nt: TGCAGCGTCGGGAGGGCTACAGATACGCAGTATTTT
d_gene: .; abundance: .; v_gene: TRBV29-1; j_gene: TRBJ1-1; CDR3aa: CSVEGLNTEAFF; CDR3nt: TGCAGCGTTGAGGGGCTGAACACTGAAGCTTTCTTT
d_gene: .; abundance: .; v_gene: TRBV12-3/TRBV12-4; j_gene: TRBJ2-3; CDR3aa: CASSFRDLPGTDTQYF; CDR3nt: TGTGCCAGCAGTTTCCGGGACCTCCCCGGCACAGATACGCAGTATTTT
d_gene: TRBD2; abundance: .; v_gene: TRBV28; j_gene: TRBJ2-7; CDR3aa: CASSSPGLAGPDPYEQYF; CDR3nt: TGTGCCAGCAGTTCTCCGGGACTAGCGGGACCCGACCCCTACGAGCAGTACTTC
d_gene: .; abundance: .; v_gene: TRBV20-1; j_gene: TRBJ1-2; CDR3aa: CSASEGARGNYGYTF; CDR3nt: TGCAGTGCTAGTGAAGGGGCGCGAGGTAACTATGGCTACACCTTC
d_gene: .; abundance: few; v_gene: TRBV6-2/TRBV6-3; j_gene: TRBJ2-4; CDR3aa: CASSYSYADKGLNIQYF; CDR3nt: TGTGCCAGCAGTTACTCGTACGCGGACAAAGGCCTAAACATTCAGTACTTC
d_gene: .; abundance: .; v_gene: TRBV18; j_gene: TRBJ1-1; CDR3aa: CASSPSTEAFF; CDR3nt: TGTGCCAGCTCACCAAGTACTGAAGCTTTCTTT
d_gene: .; abundance: .; v_gene: TRBV21-1; j_gene: TRBJ1-4; CDR3aa: CASSKHPGLNEKLFF; CDR3nt: TGTGCCAGCAGCAAACATCCGGGTCTTAATGAAAAACTGTTTTTT
d_gene: .; abundance: few; v_gene: TRBV5-1; j_gene: TRBJ2-1; CDR3aa: CASSLAWGSYNEQFF; CDR3nt: TGCGCCAGCAGCTTGGCCTGGGGGTCCTACAATGAGCAGTTCTTC
d_gene: TRBD2; abundance: .; v_gene: TRBV7-2; j_gene: TRBJ2-3; CDR3aa: CASSAILTSAVTDTQYF; CDR3nt: TGTGCCAGCAGCGCAATTTTAACTAGCGCGGTGACAGATACGCAGTATTTT
d_gene: .; abundance: .; v_gene: TRBV11-1; j_gene: TRBJ2-3; CDR3aa: CASSLVSGYASTDTQYF; CDR3nt: TGTGCCAGCAGCTTAGTCTCTGGGTACGCGTCCACAGATACGCAGTATTTT
d_gene: TRBD2; abundance: .; v_gene: TRBV29-1; j_gene: TRBJ2-1; CDR3aa: CSVGVAGVLRQFF; CDR3nt: TGCAGCGTTGGGGTAGCGGGAGTGTTAAGGCAGTTCTTC
d_gene: TRBD1; abundance: .; v_gene: TRBV11-1; j_gene: TRBJ2-7; CDR3aa: CACSPTGAAYEQYF; CDR3nt: TGTGCCTGCAGCCCGACAGGGGCAGCCTACGAGCAGTACTTC
d_gene: .; abundance: few; v_gene: TRBV9; j_gene: TRBJ2-1; CDR3aa: CASSPTSGNEQFF; CDR3nt: TGTGCCAGCAGCCCAACGTCGGGTAATGAGCAGTTCTTC
d_gene: TRBD2; abundance: .; v_gene: TRBV3-1; j_gene: TRBJ2-5; CDR3aa: CASSQDLVAGQETQYF; CDR3nt: TGTGCCAGCAGCCAAGATCTGGTAGCGGGGCAAGAGACCCAGTACTTC
d_gene: .; abundance: .; v_gene: TRBV7-3; j_gene: TRBJ2-1; CDR3aa: CVSSRDGHNEQFF; CDR3nt: TGTGTCAGCAGCCGGGACGGACACAATGAGCAGTTCTTC
d_gene: TRBD2; abundance: .; v_gene: TRBV20-1; j_gene: TRBJ2-3; CDR3aa: CSARALAGGMDTQYF; CDR3nt: TGCAGTGCTAGAGCCCTAGCGGGGGGGATGGATACGCAGTATTTT
d_gene: .; abundance: .; v_gene: TRBV25-1; j_gene: TRBJ2-7; CDR3aa: CASSESGHLISYEQYF; CDR3nt: TGTGCCAGCAGTGAATCGGGGCACCTAATATCCTACGAGCAGTACTTC
d_gene: TRBD1; abundance: .; v_gene: TRBV12-3/TRBV12-4; j_gene: TRBJ1-5; CDR3aa: CASTQGQGGNQPQHF; CDR3nt: TGTGCCAGCACCCAGGGACAGGGAGGCAATCAGCCCCAGCATTTT
d_gene: .; abundance: .; v_gene: TRBV20-1; j_gene: TRBJ2-7; CDR3aa: CSAAGAGDEQYF; CDR3nt: TGCAGTGCCGCCGGAGCGGGCGATGAGCAGTACTTC
d_gene: .; abundance: .; v_gene: TRBV20-1; j_gene: TRBJ1-2; CDR3aa: CSAYGDYGYTF; CDR3nt: TGCAGTGCTTATGGGGATTATGGCTACACCTTC
d_gene: TRBD2; abundance: many; v_gene: TRBV10-3; j_gene: TRBJ2-5; CDR3aa: CAIRGAGRETQYF; CDR3nt: TGTGCCATCAGAGGAGCGGGAAGAGAGACCCAGTACTTC